This paragraph covers one TCR beta chain sequence. It has no known antigen specificity. Base qualities are not at hand, and no much larger clone is one base apart. This sample is drawn from a study of T cells in tuberculosis (dated by TCRdb to between 2017 and 2018). Looking at the study overall: The study combined CD1B tetramers and high-throughput TCR immunosequencing to characterize T cells specific for the mycobacterial lipid antigen glucose monomycolate (GMM). IGRA-negative adolescents, IGRA-positive adolescents with latent tuberculosis and adults with active tuberculosis, ten per group, were compared in a South African clinical cohort.

Study-wide findings and limitations: Smaller mean NN-distances to GMM-specific TCRs were observed in active tuberculosis TCR-alpha repertoires than in IGRA-negative controls, suggesting clonal expansion of GMM-specific TCRs. Clinical samples were selected based on which cryopreserved specimens were available, and the active tuberculosis cases were adults whereas the controls were adolescents. Shorter CDR3-alpha lengths in active tuberculosis patients partly drove the smaller NN-distances, and the TCR-beta difference was not statistically significant. A classifier using the diverse GMM-specific repertoire reached approximately 90% accuracy (AUROC roughly 0.9), compared with 60% to 75% accuracy using GEM motif frequencies.

The immunoSEQ multiplex PCR assay was used to generate TCR libraries, with TCR-beta and/or TCR-alpha/delta assays applied to each sample. The amplified TCR libraries were sequenced using the Illumina high-throughput platform. Concerning the study's data processing: Clustering and dimensionality reduction relied on pairwise TCRdist distances among GMM-specific receptors from T cells that were either sorted ex vivo or expanded in vitro. Each clinical repertoire was assigned a mean NN-distance score, defined as the average TCRdist to the nearest 10% of tetramer-positive reference sequences. To compute GEM TCR motif frequency, the fraction of unique TCRs matching known GEM sequences by V/J usage and CDR3 length was calculated. Active tuberculosis was classified by linear discriminant analysis with leave-one-out cross-validation, implemented in scikit-learn. TCRdb limited this immuneACCESS table to in-frame rearrangements with V and J called. A share of clones is missing; checked studies link under half to unresolved V genes, and the rest is unexplained. The V and J calls and clone size were taken over from that table, and D and trimming were inferred from the DNA. Across this sample there are about 29,000 clones, with 90% seen only once. The leading ten clones occupy roughly 6.1% of the sample.

CDR1 is given as MNHEY and CDR2 as SVGAGI, both from the germline V gene. From its cysteine to its phenylalanine, the CDR3 spans 15 amino acids. Just the 45-base CDR3 DNA is kept, in frame starting at base 1. V is trimmed back by 6 bases and J by 3 bases, and the junction contains 4 bases that no gene match accounts for. At study entry, a tuberculin skin test and the QuantiFERON-TB GOLD In-Tube IGRA were used to screen adolescents for latent tuberculosis infection. Immunosequencing was performed on unsorted cryopreserved PBMC and covered approximately 100,000 T cells per clinical donor on average. Eleven high schools in the Worcester region of the Western Cape, South Africa, served as enrollment sites for adolescents aged 12 to 18 years. Roughly ten M. tuberculosis-infected adolescents and roughly ten uninfected adolescents were selected, with the two groups matched for age and sex. Adolescent PBMC were isolated from freshly drawn heparinized blood by density centrifugation and cryopreserved.

The sequence is built from TRBV6-5 and TRBJ2-2; 10 middle bases align to TRBD2. The sequence derives from a donor aged 10 to 29 with latent tuberculosis or without tuberculosis infection. The sample comprised PBMCs. The CDR3 is CASRPLAGDTGELFF. The DNA is TGTGCCAGCAGACCTCTAGCGGGGGACACCGGGGAGCTGTTTTTT.